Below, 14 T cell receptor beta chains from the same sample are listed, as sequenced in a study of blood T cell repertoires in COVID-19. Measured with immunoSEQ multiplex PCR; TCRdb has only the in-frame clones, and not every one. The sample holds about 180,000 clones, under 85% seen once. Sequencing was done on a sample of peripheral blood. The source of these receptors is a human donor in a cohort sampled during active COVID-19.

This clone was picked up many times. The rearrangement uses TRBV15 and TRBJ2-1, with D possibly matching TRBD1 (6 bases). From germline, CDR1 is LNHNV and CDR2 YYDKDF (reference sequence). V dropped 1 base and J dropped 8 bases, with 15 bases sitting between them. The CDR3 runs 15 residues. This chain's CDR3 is CATSRGRGTGDEQFF. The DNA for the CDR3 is TGTGCCACCAGCAGAGGAAGGGGGACCGGGGATGAGCAGTTCTTC.

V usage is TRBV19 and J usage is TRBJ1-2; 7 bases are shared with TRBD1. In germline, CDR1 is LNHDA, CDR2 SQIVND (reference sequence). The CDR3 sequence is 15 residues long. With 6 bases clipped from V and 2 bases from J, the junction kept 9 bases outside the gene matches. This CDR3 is CASSRTGVRNYGYTF. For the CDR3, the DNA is TGTGCCAGTAGCCGAACAGGGGTAAGGAACTATGGCTACACCTTC. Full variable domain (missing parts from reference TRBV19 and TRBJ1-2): DGGITQSPKYLFRKEGQNVTLSCEQNLNHDAMYWYRQDPGQGLRLIYYSQIVNDFQKGDIAEGYSVSREKKESFPLTVTSAQKNPTAFYLCASSRTGVRNYGYTFGSGTRLTVV.

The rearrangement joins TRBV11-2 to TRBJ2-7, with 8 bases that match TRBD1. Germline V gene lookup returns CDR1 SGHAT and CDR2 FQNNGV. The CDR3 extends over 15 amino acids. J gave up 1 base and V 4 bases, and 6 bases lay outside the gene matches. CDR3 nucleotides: TGTGCCAGCAGCTCATACAGGGGGGTGTCCTACGAGCAGTACTTC. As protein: CASSSYRGVSYEQYF.

CDR3 amino acids: CAWSQGGPNTEAFF. CDR3 DNA sequence: TGTGCCTGGAGTCAAGGGGGACCGAACACTGAAGCTTTCTTT. The rearrangement links TRBV30 to TRBJ1-1, with D tentatively TRBD1 (6 bases). The CDR3 covers 14 residues. Germline V CDR1 and CDR2: GTSNPN, SVGIG (reference sequence). Trimming cost V 2 bases and J 1 base, with 11 bases left between them.

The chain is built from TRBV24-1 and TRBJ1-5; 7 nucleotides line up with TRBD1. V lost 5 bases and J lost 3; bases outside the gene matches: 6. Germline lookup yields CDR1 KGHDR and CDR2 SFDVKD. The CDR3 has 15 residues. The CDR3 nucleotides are TGTGCCACCAGTGCGGCAGGGGGTATCAATCAGCCCCAGCATTTT. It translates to CATSAAGGINQPQHF.

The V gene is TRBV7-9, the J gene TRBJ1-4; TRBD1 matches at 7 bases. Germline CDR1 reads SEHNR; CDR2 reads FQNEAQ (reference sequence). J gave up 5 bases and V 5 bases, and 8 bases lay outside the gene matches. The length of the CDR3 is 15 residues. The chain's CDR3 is CASSPGQAGNEKLFF. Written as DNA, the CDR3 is TGTGCCAGCAGCCCAGGACAGGCGGGGAATGAAAAACTGTTTTTT.

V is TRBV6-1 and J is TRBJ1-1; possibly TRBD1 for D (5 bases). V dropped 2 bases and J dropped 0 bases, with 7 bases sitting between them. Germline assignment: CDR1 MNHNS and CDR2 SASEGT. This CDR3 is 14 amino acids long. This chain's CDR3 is CASSEQGVNTEAFF. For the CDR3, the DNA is TGTGCCAGCAGTGAACAAGGGGTGAACACTGAAGCTTTCTTT.

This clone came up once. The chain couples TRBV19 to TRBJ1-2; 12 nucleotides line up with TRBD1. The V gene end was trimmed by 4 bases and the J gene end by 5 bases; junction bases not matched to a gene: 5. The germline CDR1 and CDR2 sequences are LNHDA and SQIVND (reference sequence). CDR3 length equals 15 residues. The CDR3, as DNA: TGTGCCAGTAGTAAACGGGACAGGGGGCAATATGGCTACACCTTC. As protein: CASSKRDRGQYGYTF. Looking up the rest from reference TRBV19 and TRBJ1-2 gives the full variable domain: DGGITQSPKYLFRKEGQNVTLSCEQNLNHDAMYWYRQDPGQGLRLIYYSQIVNDFQKGDIAEGYSVSREKKESFPLTVTSAQKNPTAFYLCASSKRDRGQYGYTFGSGTRLTVV.

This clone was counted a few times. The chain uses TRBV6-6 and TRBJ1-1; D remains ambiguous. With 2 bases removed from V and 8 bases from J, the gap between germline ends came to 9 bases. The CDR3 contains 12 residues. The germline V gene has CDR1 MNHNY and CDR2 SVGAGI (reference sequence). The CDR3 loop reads CASSYATMEAFF. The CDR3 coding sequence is TGTGCCAGCAGTTACGCGACTATGGAAGCTTTCTTT.

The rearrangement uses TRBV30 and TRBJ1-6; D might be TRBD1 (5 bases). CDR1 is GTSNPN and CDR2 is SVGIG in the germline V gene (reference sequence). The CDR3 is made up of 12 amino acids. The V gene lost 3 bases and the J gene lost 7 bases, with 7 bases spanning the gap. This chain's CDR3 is CAWRQANSPLHF. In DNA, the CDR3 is TGTGCCTGGAGACAGGCCAATTCACCCCTCCACTTT. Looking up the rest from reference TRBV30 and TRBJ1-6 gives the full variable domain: SQTIHQWPATLVQPVGSPLSLECTVEGTSNPNLYWYRQAAGRGLQLLFYSVGIGQISSEVPQNLSASRPQDRQFILSSKKLLLSDSGFYLCAWRQANSPLHFGNGTRLTVT.

The DNA of the CDR3 is TGCGCCAGCAGCTTTAGCGGGGGAGCCCGGGATACGCAGTATTTT. It specifies CASSFSGGARDTQYF. The rearrangement uses TRBV5-1 and TRBJ2-3; 9 nucleotides line up with TRBD2. CDR1 and CDR2 from the germline V gene are SGHRS and YFSETQ. The CDR3 is made up of 15 amino acids. Trimming cost V 2 bases and J 6 bases; bases outside gene matches: 7.

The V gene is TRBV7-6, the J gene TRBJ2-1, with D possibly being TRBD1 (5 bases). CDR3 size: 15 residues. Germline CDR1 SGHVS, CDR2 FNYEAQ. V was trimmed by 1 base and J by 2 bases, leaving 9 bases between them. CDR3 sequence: CASSLVAGTYNEQFF. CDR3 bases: TGTGCCAGCAGCTTAGTCGCAGGGACCTACAATGAGCAGTTCTTC.

CDR3 amino acids: CASSLGLAVDTQYF. CDR3 DNA: TGTGCCAGCAGCTTAGGGCTAGCGGTAGATACGCAGTATTTT. V gene TRBV7-3 combines with J gene TRBJ2-3, with 7 bases fitting TRBD2. CDR3 length equals 14 residues. The V gene end was trimmed by 2 bases and the J gene end by 5 bases; junction bases not matched to a gene: 4. Germline V gives CDR1 SGHTA, CDR2 FQGTGA.

The CDR3 nucleotides are TGTGCCAGCAATGGGGCACCGAATAGAATTGGTGAGCAGTTCTTC. It yields the protein CASNGAPNRIGEQFF. The rearrangement uses TRBV2 and TRBJ2-1; the D gene is possibly TRBD1 (5 bases). The V end lost 7 bases, the J end lost 9 bases, and 22 bases lay between the germline ends. The CDR3 spans 15 residues. Germline CDR1 reads SNHLY; CDR2 reads FYNNEI.